This passage covers 20 T cell receptor beta chains from one sample sequenced in a study of T cells in Graves' hyperthyroidism and ophthalmopathy. From RNA transcripts, TCR beta CDR3 regions were amplified. Carried out on the TCR CDR3, a first-round RT-PCR used the HTBI primer set. TCRdb ran MiXCR on the multiplex PCR reads and lists one entry per CDR3 protein. The sample lists over 250,000 distinct CDR3 sequences; roughly an eighth were seen once. Sample: blood. These receptors were taken from a woman aged 40-49 years with Graves' ophthalmopathy.

At least ten counts were recorded for this clonotype. The chain uses TRBV3-1 and TRBJ2-1; D possibly corresponds to TRBD2 (6 bases). Germline CDR1 LGHDT, CDR2 YNNKEL (reference sequence). V was shortened by 3 bases and J by 4 bases, with 13 bases between the two germline ends. The length of the CDR3 is 15 residues. The CDR3 reads CASSHGGIGYNEQFF. The CDR3 DNA reads as TGTGCCAGCAGCCACGGAGGGATTGGATACAATGAGCAGTTCTTC.

This chain links TRBV28 with TRBJ2-7, with unresolved D. V was trimmed by 3 bases and J by 6 bases, leaving 12 bases between them. Germline CDR1 and CDR2: MDHEN and SYDVKM. The CDR3 is 13 residues long. CDR3 coding DNA: TGTGCCAGCAGTTTGGGCACTTCGGGCGAGCAGTACTTC. It yields the protein CASSLGTSGEQYF.

This chain connects TRBV3-1 to TRBJ1-1, with D hard to call. V was pared by 4 bases and J by 0 bases, with 9 bases between. CDR3 length: 14 amino acids. Germline CDR1 reads LGHDT; CDR2 reads YNNKEL (reference sequence). This CDR3 reads CASSPRDLNTEAFF. In DNA, the CDR3 is TGTGCCAGCAGCCCCCGAGATTTGAACACTGAAGCTTTCTTT.

This clonotype was seen a few times. The chain carries TRBV5-5 and TRBJ1-5, with D hard to call. Germline assignment: CDR1 SGHKS and CDR2 YYEKEE (reference sequence). V was trimmed by 2 bases and J by 5 bases, leaving 8 bases between them. The CDR3 sequence is 13 residues long. The CDR3 loop reads CASSLGSDQPQHF. The CDR3 bases are TGTGCCAGCAGCTTAGGGTCGGATCAGCCCCAGCATTTT.

This clonotype has a count of ten or more. This chain links TRBV6-2 or TRBV6-3 with TRBJ2-7; 9 bases are shared with TRBD1. V shed 5 bases, J shed 4 bases, and the junction held 9 bases outside the gene matches. The germline CDR1 and CDR2 sequences are MNHEY and SVGEGT. There are 15 residues in the CDR3. As DNA, the CDR3 is TGTGCCAGCAGTCCCAGAGGACAGGGGCGATACGAGCAGTACTTC. Protein: CASSPRGQGRYEQYF.

This clonotype was picked up a small number of times. The chain carries TRBV24-1 and TRBJ2-1, with D tentatively TRBD1 (6 bases). The germline CDR1 and CDR2 sequences are KGHDR and SFDVKD. Trimming pared 2 bases from V and 0 bases from J, leaving 10 bases between. CDR3 length: 16 residues. CDR3 bases: TGTGCCACCAGTGATTCCCAGGGGAGCTCCTACAATGAGCAGTTCTTC. This sequence encodes CATSDSQGSSYNEQFF.

A few counts support this clonotype. J is TRBJ1-1 and V is TRBV9, with 9 nucleotides matching TRBD1. The junction had 7 bases not matched to a gene; V was cut back by 0 bases and J by 13 bases. Germline CDR1 SGDLS, CDR2 YYNGEE. This CDR3 spans 13 amino acids. The CDR3 loop is CASSVATQGAFFF. CDR3 sequence (DNA): TGTGCCAGCAGCGTAGCTACACAGGGGGCGTTTTTCTTT.

This clonotype was recorded at least ten times. The chain has TRBV27 and TRBJ2-7; TRBD1 matches at 9 bases. The CDR3 is 13 amino acids. Trimming at V came to 8 bases and at J to 5 bases, leaving 7 bases not matched to a gene. Germline CDR1 and CDR2: MNHEY and SMNVEV (reference sequence). CDR3 coding DNA: TGTGCCAGCCGGGACAGGGCCGCGAACGAGCAGTACTTC. Protein product: CASRDRAANEQYF.

In this sample, this clonotype turned up many times. The rearrangement joins TRBV2 to TRBJ2-3; D is possibly TRBD2 (6 bases). V dropped 1 base and J dropped 4 bases, with 9 bases sitting between them. This CDR3 is built from 14 residues. Germline CDR1 SNHLY, CDR2 FYNNEI. The CDR3 nucleotides are TGTGCCAGCAGTGAAGACGGGGGTTCAGATACGCAGTATTTT. It specifies CASSEDGGSDTQYF.

As concerns this clonotype: Just one base apart from a much larger clone, this may be a read error. The chain recombines TRBV20-1 with TRBJ2-1; 13 bases line up with TRBD2. V was pared by 1 base and J by 8 bases, with 5 bases of the junction left unmatched. From germline, CDR1 is DFQATT and CDR2 SNEGSKA (reference sequence). This CDR3 is built from 15 residues. The chain's CDR3 is CSARVTSGRADEQFF. CDR3 DNA sequence: TGCAGTGCTAGAGTAACTAGCGGGAGGGCGGATGAGCAGTTCTTC.

This clonotype occurred many times. The genes are TRBV2 and TRBJ1-1, with 7 bases fitting TRBD1. This CDR3 region has 15 residues. Germline V gene sequence: CDR1 SNHLY, CDR2 FYNNEI. Trimming at V came to 6 bases and at J to 1 base, leaving 8 bases not matched to a gene. CDR3 sequence (DNA): TGTGCCAGCAGGGCATCCAGGGGGGCGAACACTGAAGCTTTCTTT. Translated, it gives CASRASRGANTEAFF.

The rearrangement links TRBV7-2 to TRBJ1-5; no definite D call. The CDR3 contains 13 residues. The germline V gene has CDR1 SGHTA and CDR2 FQGNSA. V lost 1 base and J 6 bases, leaving 7 bases between the germline ends. CDR3 nucleotide sequence: TGTGCCAGCAGCTTAGATCTGGTTCAGCCCCAGCATTTT. Protein: CASSLDLVQPQHF.

This chain connects TRBV5-4 to TRBJ2-3; D possibly uses TRBD1 or TRBD2 (5 bases each). The CDR3 consists of 16 residues. CDR1 and CDR2 from the germline V gene are SGHNT and YYREEE (reference sequence). Deletions cut 0 bases from V and 0 bases from J, with 11 bases between. CDR3: CASSLDPGPSTDTQYF. CDR3 sequence (DNA): TGTGCCAGCAGCTTGGATCCGGGGCCTAGCACAGATACGCAGTATTTT.

This clonotype has a handful of counts. The chain uses TRBV11-2 and TRBJ1-1, with D possibly matching TRBD1 (6 bases). V was shortened by 4 bases and J by 8 bases, with 11 bases between the two germline ends. The germline gives CDR1 SGHAT, CDR2 FQNNGV. The CDR3 spans 12 residues. The CDR3 nucleotides are TGTGCCAGCAGCTCACAGGGTAGGGAAGCTTTCTTT. This sequence encodes CASSSQGREAFF. The variable domain in full, completed from reference TRBV11-2 and TRBJ1-1, reads EAGVAQSPRYKIIEKRQSVAFWCNPISGHATLYWYQQILGQGPKLLIQFQNNGVVDDSQLPKDRFSAERLKGVDSTLKIQPAKLEDSAVYLCASSSQGREAFFGQGTRLTVV.

This clonotype was observed a handful of times. V usage is TRBV10-3 and J usage is TRBJ2-3; 14 nucleotides line up with TRBD2. V shed 5 bases, J shed 6 bases, and the junction held 7 bases outside the gene matches. CDR3 length: 16 residues. Per germline, CDR1 ENHRY and CDR2 SYGVKD. For the CDR3, the DNA is TGTGCCATCAGTCCAGGACTAGCGGGAGGCGGCGATACGCAGTATTTT. It codes for CAISPGLAGGGDTQYF.

The chain recombines TRBV5-1 with TRBJ2-5, with 8 bases fitting TRBD1. Germline V lookup: CDR1 SGHRS, CDR2 YFSETQ. The J segment lost 2 bases and the V segment lost 4 bases, leaving 7 bases of the junction unmatched. The CDR3 covers 15 residues. CDR3 sequence reads: CASSHGQGWQETQYF. As DNA, the CDR3 is TGCGCCAGCAGCCATGGACAGGGATGGCAAGAGACCCAGTACTTC.

At least ten counts were recorded for this clonotype. V usage is TRBV6-6 and J usage is TRBJ1-2, with a weak D call TRBD1 (6 bases). Trimming took off 2 bases at V and 4 bases at J, with 11 bases between the two ends. CDR3 length equals 14 residues. Germline assignment: CDR1 MNHNY and CDR2 SVGAGI (reference sequence). CDR3 sequence: CASSYGGAGYGYTF. CDR3 DNA: TGTGCCAGCAGTTACGGGGGCGCGGGCTATGGCTACACCTTC.

Concerning this clonotype itself: One base away lies a much larger clone, so this may be a sequencing read error. The chain links TRBV6-1 to TRBJ2-3; weak D call: TRBD2 (6 bases). CDR1 MNHNS and CDR2 SASEGT come from the germline V gene. This CDR3 spans 18 amino acids. The CDR3 loop is CASSEPWNGGGPTDTRYF. DNA of the CDR3: TGTGCCAGCAGTGAACCTTGGAATGGGGGAGGTCCCACAGATACGCGGTATTTT.

The sample holds many counts of this clonotype. The chain employs TRBV28 and TRBJ2-7; TRBD2 matches at 9 bases. The CDR3 contains 16 residues. The germline CDR1 and CDR2 sequences are MDHEN and SYDVKM. V lost 5 bases to trimming and J lost 2 bases; unmatched junction nucleotides: 10. CDR3 bases: TGTGCCAGCAGTGCCGGGGGACTAGCTGGTGCCTACGAGCAGTACTTC. Its protein product is CASSAGGLAGAYEQYF.

This clonotype was found many times. J is TRBJ1-1 and V is TRBV2; D gene unclear. This CDR3 contains 13 residues. From germline, CDR1 is SNHLY and CDR2 FYNNEI. The germline V and J ends were trimmed by 6 bases and 0 bases, with 8 bases remaining between them. The CDR3 sequence: CASRIGLNTEAFF. Here the CDR3 DNA reads TGTGCCAGCAGAATAGGGTTGAACACTGAAGCTTTCTTT.